This is a list of T cell receptor beta chains from one sample in a study of shared clonotypes between healthy human individuals. Only in-frame clones appear in the TCRdb table, and some are missing; sequencing was by immunoSEQ multiplex PCR. In the table there are 950,000 to 1,100,000 clones, about 70% of which are singletons. Sample: memory CD4+ T cells sorted from blood. These receptors all come from a man aged 18 to 29 in good health. CDR3s include the opening cysteine and the closing phenylalanine or tryptophan. Fields, in order: D gene, clone size, V gene, J gene, CDR3 protein, CDR3 DNA. D genes are given only for firm matches. Some rows have no size entry. The others give once, few or many, or a class for an expanded clone.

-	-	TRBV5-1	TRBJ1-4	CASSLGARNNEKLFF	TGCGCCAGCAGCTTGGGAGCCAGGAATAATGAAAAACTGTTTTTT
-	-	TRBV4-1	TRBJ1-1	CASSQLTALNTEAFF	TGCGCCAGCAGCCAACTGACAGCCCTGAACACTGAAGCTTTCTTT
-	-	TRBV2	TRBJ2-3	CASSDMDTQYF	TGTGCCAGCAGCGATATGGATACGCAGTATTTT
-	-	TRBV7-9	TRBJ2-2	CASSLNRPATGELFF	TGTGCCAGCAGCTTAAACAGGCCGGCCACCGGGGAGCTGTTTTTT
TRBD1	-	TRBV6-1	TRBJ2-7	CASTGTGGRNEQYF	TGTGCCAGCACTGGGACAGGGGGAAGGAACGAGCAGTACTTC
-	-	TRBV5-1	TRBJ1-6	CASSDPAVNNSPLHF	TGCGCCAGCAGCGACCCGGCAGTTAATAATTCACCCCTCCACTTT
-	many	TRBV7-9	TRBJ1-2	CAGRDTDTFSDGYTF	TGTGCCGGACGGGACACCGACACCTTTTCTGATGGCTACACCTTC
TRBD2	-	TRBV25-1	TRBJ2-3	CASSAPGRGGTDTQYF	TGTGCCAGCAGTGCCCCTGGGAGGGGCGGCACAGATACGCAGTATTTT
-	-	TRBV5-1	TRBJ2-7	CASSLDRRTRYEQYF	TGCGCCAGCAGCCTGGATAGAAGGACACGTTACGAGCAGTACTTC
TRBD1	-	TRBV5-4	TRBJ2-5	CASSSFSGTVQETQYF	TGTGCCAGCAGCTCATTCTCCGGGACAGTACAAGAGACCCAGTACTTC
-	-	TRBV2	TRBJ1-5	CASSERAGGLGSQPQHF	TGTGCCAGCAGTGAAAGGGCCGGCGGACTCGGGAGCCAGCCCCAGCATTTT
-	-	TRBV5-1	TRBJ1-6	CASSKTGSNSPLHF	TGCGCCAGCAGCAAAACAGGGAGCAATTCACCCCTCCACTTT
TRBD2	-	TRBV7-2	TRBJ2-1	CASSLVAGGRNEQFF	TGTGCCAGCAGCTTAGTAGCGGGGGGCCGGAATGAGCAGTTCTTC
TRBD2	-	TRBV6-5	TRBJ2-7	CASKLASLSYEQYF	TGTGCCAGTAAACTAGCGAGCCTCTCCTACGAGCAGTACTTC
-	-	TRBV7-8	TRBJ2-7	CASSARLYEQYF	TGTGCCAGCAGCGCCCGATTATACGAGCAGTACTTC
-	many	TRBV5-4	TRBJ2-3	CASSLGGRDGQYF	TGTGCCAGCAGCTTGGGCGGCAGGGATGGGCAGTATTTT
TRBD2	-	TRBV5-4	TRBJ2-2	CASSGDYGGTGELFF	TGTGCCAGCAGCGGGGACTACGGGGGCACCGGGGAGCTGTTTTTT
TRBD2	few	TRBV7-7	TRBJ2-1	CASSIAGKASYNEQFF	TGTGCTAGCAGCATAGCGGGAAAAGCCTCCTACAATGAGCAGTTCTTC
-	-	TRBV18	TRBJ1-2	CASSLGDASNYGYTF	TGTGCCAGCTCGTTGGGGGACGCCTCTAACTATGGCTACACCTTC
TRBD1	few	TRBV5-4	TRBJ1-1	CASSFPGQGLGTEAFF	TGTGCCAGCAGCTTCCCGGGACAGGGGCTGGGGACTGAAGCTTTCTTT
TRBD1	few	TRBV19	TRBJ2-2	CASRDRGAGELFF	TGTGCCAGTAGGGACAGGGGAGCCGGGGAGCTGTTTTTT
-	few	TRBV19	TRBJ2-2	CASSVRAHTGELFF	TGTGCCAGTAGTGTTAGGGCACACACCGGGGAGCTGTTTTTT
-	few	TRBV19	TRBJ1-5	CASSPDSNQPQHF	TGTGCCAGTAGTCCGGATAGCAATCAGCCCCAGCATTTT
-	-	TRBV5-4	TRBJ2-4	CASSLAGGRAKNIQYF	TGTGCCAGCAGCTTGGCTGGGGGTCGGGCCAAAAACATTCAGTACTTC
-	-	TRBV5-1	TRBJ1-1	CASSLAGTVNTEAFF	TGCGCCAGCAGCTTGGCCGGGACGGTGAACACTGAAGCTTTCTTT
-	few	TRBV5-1	TRBJ2-5	CASSTGSQETQYF	TGCGCCAGCAGTACAGGGAGCCAAGAGACCCAGTACTTC
-	-	TRBV10-3	TRBJ2-7	CAISESNSPAYEQYF	TGTGCCATCAGTGAGTCGAACAGCCCAGCCTACGAGCAGTACTTC
TRBD1	-	TRBV2	TRBJ2-7	CASSRTGTGGWPIYEQYF	TGTGCCAGCAGCCGAACCGGGACAGGGGGTTGGCCAATCTACGAGCAGTACTTC
TRBD1	-	TRBV19	TRBJ1-5	CASSMYRQGADQPQHF	TGTGCCAGTAGTATGTACCGGCAGGGGGCGGACCAGCCCCAGCATTTT
-	-	TRBV6-1	TRBJ1-3	CASGVQSSGNTIYF	TGTGCCAGCGGGGTACAGAGCTCTGGAAACACCATATATTTT
TRBD2	-	TRBV6-5	TRBJ2-5	CASSYETSGTSQYF	TGTGCCAGCAGTTACGAGACTAGCGGCACTTCCCAGTACTTC
TRBD2	-	TRBV11-2	TRBJ2-1	CASRVASGGNNEQFF	TGTGCCAGCAGAGTTGCTAGCGGGGGAAACAATGAGCAGTTCTTC
TRBD2	once	TRBV5-4	TRBJ2-3	CASSLWSGTSTDTQYF	TGTGCCAGCAGCTTATGGAGCGGGACTAGCACAGATACGCAGTATTTT
TRBD1	-	TRBV5-4	TRBJ1-6	CASSLGGTGGSPLHF	TGTGCCAGCAGCTTGGGGGGGACAGGGGGTTCACCCCTCCACTTT
TRBD1	-	TRBV27	TRBJ1-2	CASRRGQGDYGYTF	TGTGCCAGCAGAAGAGGACAGGGAGACTATGGCTACACCTTC
-	-	TRBV7-8	TRBJ1-6	CASSLDFGGDDSSYNSPLHF	TGTGCCAGCAGCTTAGATTTTGGGGGGGACGACAGCTCCTATAATTCACCCCTCCACTTT
-	few	TRBV5-1	TRBJ2-1	CASSLRGTQGDNEQFF	TGCGCCAGCAGCCTCAGGGGGACTCAGGGAGACAATGAGCAGTTCTTC
TRBD2	-	TRBV27	TRBJ2-7	CASSLGATSGDYEQYF	TGTGCCAGCAGTTTGGGCGCGACTAGCGGGGACTACGAGCAGTACTTC
TRBD2	-	TRBV12-5	TRBJ2-5	CASGLGLAAQETQYF	TGTGCTAGTGGTTTGGGACTAGCGGCCCAAGAGACCCAGTACTTC
-	few	TRBV7-8	TRBJ1-1	CASSPDSSKNTEAFF	TGTGCCAGCAGCCCAGACAGTAGTAAGAACACTGAAGCTTTCTTT
-	-	TRBV2	TRBJ2-4	CASSYRGGIAKNIQYF	TGTGCCAGCAGTTACAGGGGGGGGATAGCCAAAAACATTCAGTACTTC
TRBD1	-	TRBV6-5	TRBJ1-5	CASSSGTGGVGQPQHF	TGTGCCAGCAGTTCCGGAACAGGGGGAGTGGGTCAGCCCCAGCATTTT
-	once	TRBV5-1	TRBJ2-6	CASSSTGANVLTF	TGCGCCAGCAGCTCGACTGGGGCCAACGTCCTGACTTTC
-	-	TRBV19	TRBJ1-5	CASNLDRHQPQHF	TGTGCCAGTAACCTAGACAGGCATCAGCCCCAGCATTTT